This TCR beta chain was retrieved from a study of blood T cells in healthy people across ages. About this clonotype itself: What it binds is unknown.

A second PCR of about 6 to 12 cycles used a sample-barcoded 5' primer and a J-beta primer mix. The template-switch adaptor was a 5' adaptor with 12 random nucleotides. It tagged each cDNA molecule. Each CDR3 protein is one row after TCRdb ran MiXCR on the 5' RACE reads. Among around 1,700,000 distinct CDR3 sequences listed, 28% were seen once. Whole-study results and caveats: Higher diversity, along with more naive CD4+ cells, distinguished long-lived donors from aged donors. Donor CMV status was unknown, possibly confounding expanded clonotype changes.

The specimen sequenced was blood. The receptor was isolated from a woman aged 25 to 39 in good health.

The CDR3 DNA reads TGTGCCAGCAGTCTCGGTGCGGCTAGCGGGGGGGCCTCGGCGCAGTATTTT. This gives the protein CASSLGAASGGASAQYF. The chain uses TRBV12-3 or TRBV12-4 and TRBJ2-3; 12 bases are a match to TRBD2. Trimming took 5 bases from V and 10 from J; bases not matched to a gene: 16. CDR3 length: 17 residues.